This T cell receptor beta chain was observed in a study of blood T cell repertoires in COVID-19. About the research overall: Samples taken during acute and convalescent COVID-19 were collected in the United States, Italy and Spain. Nucleic acid was either cDNA or gDNA, and it came from T cells, B-cell-depleted T cells, or PBMCs.

The CDR3 runs to 14 residues. V was pared by 1 base and J by 1 base, with 8 bases between. In germline, CDR1 is SGHRS, CDR2 YFSETQ. The authors' processing: Estimated nucleated cell counts came from reference gene primer amplification. The assay was immunoSEQ multiplex PCR, and TCRdb's table has in-frame clones only and misses some. V and J calls and clone size are copied from that table; D and trimming were computed from the DNA. The table has 310,000 or so clones, about nine tenths seen once. The receptor comes from a woman aged 25 to 39 with COVID-19, enrolled during active disease. Sequenced input: peripheral blood. The chain links TRBV5-1 to TRBJ1-1; D call uncertain. As DNA, the CDR3 is TGCGCCAGCAGCTTGTTGCCGGGGAACACTGAAGCTTTCTTT. The encoded protein is CASSLLPGNTEAFF.